This entry is about one T cell receptor (beta chain). Its antigen is unidentified. Produced via immunoSEQ multiplex PCR; TCRdb's table is partial and in-frame only. There are under 150,000 clones in the sample; around nine tenths occur only once, and over 6% lies in the top ten. This sample was taken from a study of cytomegalovirus exposure and HLA in healthy donors. The study's findings and limits: The study recorded more than 150 TCR beta chains that were cytomegalovirus-associated.

The germline gives CDR1 SGHNT, CDR2 YENEEA. This CDR3 comprises 14 residues. Unmatched junction bases numbered 2, after V lost 0 bases and J lost 4 bases. These donors were members of the roughly 120-subject validation cohort, a group separate from the roughly 670-subject first cohort. Sample: PBMCs. This receptor was identified in a young woman in good health and CMV-seropositive. The chain links TRBV11-3 to TRBJ1-1; 7 nucleotides align to TRBD1. This chain's CDR3 is CASSLDRGTTEAFF. The CDR3 DNA is TGTGCCAGCAGCTTAGACAGGGGGACCACTGAAGCTTTCTTT.